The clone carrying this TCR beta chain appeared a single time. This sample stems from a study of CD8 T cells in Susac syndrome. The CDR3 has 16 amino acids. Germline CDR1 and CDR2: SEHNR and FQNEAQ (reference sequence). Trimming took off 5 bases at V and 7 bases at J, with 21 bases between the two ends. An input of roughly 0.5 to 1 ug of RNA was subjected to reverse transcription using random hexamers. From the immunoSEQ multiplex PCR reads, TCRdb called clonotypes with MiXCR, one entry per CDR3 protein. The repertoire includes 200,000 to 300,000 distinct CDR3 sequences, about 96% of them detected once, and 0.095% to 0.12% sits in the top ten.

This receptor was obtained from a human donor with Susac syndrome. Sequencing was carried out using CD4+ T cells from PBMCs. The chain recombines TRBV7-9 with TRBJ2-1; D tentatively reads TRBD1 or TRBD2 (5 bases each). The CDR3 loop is CASSRLLGASVNEQFF. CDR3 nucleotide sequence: TGTGCCAGCAGCCGCCTACTCGGGGCTAGTGTTAATGAGCAGTTCTTC.